This paragraph covers one TCR beta chain sequence. The target antigen is unknown. Repertoires were generated with immunoSEQ multiplex PCR, while TCRdb's copy carries only in-frame clones and drops some. The top ten clones hold roughly 7% of a sample with roughly 150,000 clones, approximately 91% of them seen once. These data originate in a study of T cell responses to AZD1222 COVID-19 vaccine. Points from the study as a whole: Donors were chiefly white British, with a greater number of females, and clonal diversity was perhaps underestimated. Among vaccine-associated CD4 TCRs, coverage spanned spike, with dominance at 160-218 and 743-854. In all cases, repertoires were sampled only after the peak T cell response. Of spike-specific TCRs, nearly half reportedly target regions left unmutated in variants.

This CDR3 is 16 amino acids long. Trimming cost V 0 bases and J 5 bases, with 14 bases left between them. CDR1 ENHRY and CDR2 SYGVKD come from the germline V gene. The V and J genes are TRBV10-3 and TRBJ2-1, with D tentatively TRBD2 (5 bases). This sequence originates from an adult who had recovered from COVID-19. Material: peripheral blood, obtained after recovery from COVID-19. CDR3 sequence (DNA): TGTGCCATCAGTGAGTCTCGGGGTGGGCTTGACAATGAGCAGTTCTTC. Translating it yields CAISESRGGLDNEQFF.